This entry describes one T cell receptor beta chain. Its antigen is not known. These data originate in a study of T-cell memory formation after mild COVID-19. At the level of the study: In these data, TCR clusters were largely donor specific. General study points: Confirmation was lacking for SARS-CoV-2 specificity of second-wave clones that peaked on day 37. Pre-infection memory carried some responding clones, suggesting that cross-reactive memory joined.

Germline CDR1 reads SGHVS; CDR2 reads FNYEAQ. The V and J ends lost 3 bases and 6 bases respectively, with 13 bases between them. This CDR3 spans 14 amino acids. TCRalpha and TCRbeta libraries used 5'RACE with constant-segment primers and UMIs. Using its own MiXCR run on the 5' RACE reads, TCRdb lists one record per CDR3 protein. The table lists 300,000 to 350,000 distinct CDR3 sequences, less than 20% of them singletons. J is TRBJ2-3 and V is TRBV7-6, with D hard to call. The receptor comes from a man between 18 and 29 years old who had mild COVID-19 (a few samples of this study predate the infection). Cell type and time point are not known. Material for sequencing was PBMCs or a T cell subset sorted from them (not recorded which). This chain's CDR3 is CASSFSSLWDTQYF. The CDR3 region has the DNA TGTGCCAGCAGCTTTTCCTCGCTCTGGGATACGCAGTATTTT.